The present T cell receptor beta chain was sequenced within a study of preoperative IRX-2 immunotherapy in early breast cancer. After removal of 2 bases from V and 4 bases from J, the junction contained 8 bases not matched to a gene. In germline, CDR1 is SGHNT, CDR2 YENEEA. CDR3 length equals 16 residues. Data came from immunoSEQ multiplex PCR; TCRdb stores just in-frame clones and leaves some out. The sample has around 30,000 clones, 82% seen once. Stated treatment: preoperative locoregional IRX-2 cytokine immunotherapy. This sample was taken from a patient treated with IRX-2 immunotherapy. The sequence was collected from a human donor with breast cancer. The chain combines TRBV11-3 with TRBJ2-3, with 8 bases matching TRBD2. DNA for the CDR3: TGTGCCAGCAGCTTATGGGCGGGGGGATCAGCAGATACGCAGTATTTT. Translation gives CASSLWAGGSADTQYF.